This paragraph covers one TCR beta chain sequence. CDR3 regions of TCR beta were amplified from RNA transcripts. The first round was an RT-PCR with HTBI primers, and the second round was a multiplex PCR. In TCRdb, the multiplex PCR reads were re-called with MiXCR into one record per CDR3 protein. This table holds about 740,000 distinct CDR3 sequences, 40% found once. This sample is drawn from a study of Graves' ophthalmopathy and Graves' hyperthyroidism. The authors diagnosed from clinical symptoms, serum thyroxine, TRAb, thyroid ultrasound and orbital computed tomography. CDR3 size: 15 residues. V gave up 3 bases and J gave up 0 bases, with 11 bases separating them. Germline V gives CDR1 LNHNV, CDR2 YYDKDF (reference sequence).

The receptor's source is an adult man with Graves' ophthalmopathy. The J gene is TRBJ1-2, the V gene TRBV15; tentative D call: TRBD1 (5 bases). The sequenced material came from peripheral blood. The CDR3 DNA reads TGTGCCACCAGCAGCGTAGCGACAGCTAACTATGGCTACACCTTC. This encodes CATSSVATANYGYTF.